What follows are 4 T cell receptor beta chains derived from one specimen sequenced in a study of blood T cell repertoires in COVID-19. Sequencing used immunoSEQ multiplex PCR; TCRdb keeps in-frame clones, though not all of them. Counted here are 250,000 or so clones, 65% to 85% occurring once; the ten biggest clones make up 3.4%. Sequenced sample: PBMCs or T cells enriched from blood (not recorded which). The receptors here all came from a man aged 45-60 years who had recovered from COVID-19.

This clone was recorded a few times. Other DNA sequences within the sample encode an identical CDR3. The DNA for the CDR3 is TGTGCCAGCAGCGTAGACAGGAACACTGAAGCTTTCTTT. Its protein product is CASSVDRNTEAFF. The chain joins TRBV9 to TRBJ1-1, with no clear D. With 0 bases removed from V and 1 base from J, the gap between germline ends came to 4 bases. Germline values: CDR1 SGDLS, CDR2 YYNGEE. This CDR3 comprises 13 residues.

V usage is TRBV5-1 and J usage is TRBJ2-1; 9 positions match TRBD1. CDR1 SGHRS and CDR2 YFSETQ come from the germline V gene. The V segment lost 6 bases and the J segment 3 bases; nucleotides outside the gene matches: 7. CDR3 size: 15 residues. CDR3 coding DNA: TGCGCCAGCACCCTCGGGACAGGGCTCTACAATGAGCAGTTCTTC. It translates to CASTLGTGLYNEQFF.

The chain employs TRBV5-4 and TRBJ1-4; 8 nucleotides agree with TRBD1. This CDR3 contains 12 residues. Germline V gene data show CDR1 as SGHNT and CDR2 as YYREEE (reference sequence). V was pared by 1 base and J by 12 bases, with 2 bases of the junction left unmatched. CDR3 region: CASSLPQGELFF. The CDR3 region has the DNA TGTGCCAGCAGCTTGCCACAGGGGGAACTGTTTTTT. The variable domain in full, with the rest retrieved from reference TRBV5-4 and TRBJ1-4, is ETGVTQSPTHLIKTRGQQVTLRCSSQSGHNTVSWYQQALGQGPQFIFQYYREEENGRGNFPPRFSGLQFPNYSSELNVNALELDDSALYLCASSLPQGELFFGSGTQLSVL.

This clone showed up just once. This sequence joins TRBV27 and TRBJ2-2; perhaps TRBD2 as D (5 bases). This CDR3 has 16 amino acids. Germline V gene sequence: CDR1 MNHEY, CDR2 SMNVEV (reference sequence). Trimming removed 2 bases from V and 1 base from J, with 11 bases in between. CDR3 region: CASSLRGQVNTGELFF. CDR3 DNA sequence: TGTGCCAGCAGTTTACGAGGGCAGGTGAACACCGGGGAGCTGTTTTTT.